These 18 T cell receptor beta chains were all obtained from the same sample, sequenced in a study of technical replicates of blood from several donors. Clones were sequenced by immunoSEQ multiplex PCR, and TCRdb holds only the in-frame ones, with some missing. The sample includes roughly 100,000 clones, roughly 95% of them seen just once. The sample was T cells isolated from PBMCs. These receptors all stem from a human donor in good health.

The V call is TRBV5-4, the J call TRBJ2-3; a possible D gene is TRBD1 (6 bases). The CDR3 is made up of 17 amino acids. V lost 1 base, J lost 0 bases, and 15 bases lay in between. Germline lookup yields CDR1 SGHNT and CDR2 YYREEE (reference sequence). The CDR3 spells CASSLKGAGASTDTQYF. The CDR3 nucleotides are TGTGCCAGCAGCTTGAAAGGGGCAGGGGCTAGCACAGATACGCAGTATTTT.

This clone came up once. The chain is built from TRBV5-4 and TRBJ2-1, with 14 positions matching TRBD2. Trimming cost V 5 bases and J 0 bases; bases outside gene matches: 10. CDR1 is SGHNT and CDR2 is YYREEE in the germline V gene (reference sequence). The CDR3 contains 19 residues. CDR3 in amino acids: CASSYGTSGRLRSYNEQFF. For the CDR3, the DNA is TGTGCCAGCAGTTACGGGACTAGCGGGAGACTGCGCTCCTACAATGAGCAGTTCTTC.

V gene TRBV19 combines with J gene TRBJ1-5; 7 nucleotides align to TRBD1. The CDR3 runs to 15 residues. CDR1 is LNHDA and CDR2 is SQIVND in the germline V gene (reference sequence). The V and J ends lost 6 bases and 1 base, in that order; junction bases with no gene match: 6. The CDR3 region has the DNA TGTGCCAGTAGGAGACAGGGCGTAAGCAATCAGCCCCAGCATTTT. Its translation: CASRRQGVSNQPQHF. The complete variable domain, with remaining parts taken from reference TRBV19 and TRBJ1-5, reads DGGITQSPKYLFRKEGQNVTLSCEQNLNHDAMYWYRQDPGQGLRLIYYSQIVNDFQKGDIAEGYSVSREKKESFPLTVTSAQKNPTAFYLCASRRQGVSNQPQHFGDGTRLSIL.

V gene TRBV5-4 combines with J gene TRBJ1-3; D is uncertain. The CDR3 is 13 amino acids. V shed 4 bases and J shed 3 bases, with 8 bases lying between them. The germline V gene encodes CDR1 SGHNT and CDR2 YYREEE (reference sequence). CDR3 sequence (DNA): TGTGCCAGCAGCCCACCACTTGGAAACACCATATATTTT. Its translation is CASSPPLGNTIYF.

This clone occurred once. V gene TRBV5-1 combines with J gene TRBJ1-1; unclear D gene. With 5 bases removed from V and 3 bases from J, the gap between germline ends came to 11 bases. Germline loops: CDR1 SGHRS, CDR2 YFSETQ. This CDR3 spans 13 amino acids. CDR3 DNA: TGCGCCAGCAGTCTAATACCGGACACTGAAGCTTTCTTT. This gives the protein CASSLIPDTEAFF.

V and J are TRBV7-9 and TRBJ1-1, with 7 nucleotides matching TRBD1. Germline CDR1 and CDR2: SEHNR and FQNEAQ (reference sequence). The CDR3 extends over 16 amino acids. The trim removed 4 bases at V and 1 base at J, leaving 9 bases unmatched. CDR3 amino acids: CASSSGGDRPNTEAFF. The CDR3 nucleotides read TGTGCCAGCAGCTCAGGGGGAGACAGGCCGAACACTGAAGCTTTCTTT.

The gene calls are TRBV19 and TRBJ1-1; TRBD1 matches at 9 bases. V was pared by 1 base and J by 2 bases, with 2 bases of the junction left unmatched. Germline CDR1 LNHDA, CDR2 SQIVND (reference sequence). This CDR3 is built from 15 residues. The CDR3 nucleotides read TGTGCCAGTAGTATAGTACAGGGGGCAAACACTGAAGCTTTCTTT. Its translation: CASSIVQGANTEAFF.

The chain joins TRBV11-2 to TRBJ2-7, with TRBD2 identical over 12 bases. The V gene end was trimmed by 0 bases and the J gene end by 6 bases; junction bases not matched to a gene: 0. This CDR3 is 14 amino acids long. CDR1 is SGHAT and CDR2 is FQNNGV in the germline V gene. CDR3: CASSLELAGGEQYF. CDR3 sequence (DNA): TGTGCCAGCAGCTTAGAACTAGCGGGGGGCGAGCAGTACTTC.

V is TRBV5-1 and J is TRBJ2-3; TRBD2 agrees at 11 bases. With 4 bases clipped from V and 0 bases from J, the junction kept 4 bases outside the gene matches. CDR1 SGHRS and CDR2 YFSETQ come from the germline V gene. This CDR3 is 16 amino acids long. The CDR3 region has the DNA TGCGCCAGCAGCCAGGGACTAGCGGCTAGCACAGATACGCAGTATTTT. Translated: CASSQGLAASTDTQYF.

This chain connects TRBV28 to TRBJ1-4; TRBD1 aligns across 10 bases. CDR1 is MDHEN and CDR2 is SYDVKM in the germline V gene. This CDR3 has 17 residues. The junction had 11 bases not matched to a gene; V was cut back by 7 bases and J by 3 bases. As DNA, the CDR3 is TGTGCCAGCAATACCGGGACAGGGGCCGGGGCTAATGAAAAACTGTTTTTT. The encoded protein is CASNTGTGAGANEKLFF.

The sample holds one count of this clone. The chain couples TRBV28 to TRBJ1-2; 10 nucleotides agree with TRBD1. In germline, CDR1 is MDHEN, CDR2 SYDVKM. There are 15 residues in the CDR3. The V gene end was trimmed by 5 bases and the J gene end by 5 bases; junction bases not matched to a gene: 8. The CDR3 sequence: CASSILRQGAYGYTF. In DNA, the CDR3 is TGTGCCAGCAGTATTCTAAGACAGGGGGCTTATGGCTACACCTTC.

The V and J genes are TRBV19 and TRBJ1-2; D is unresolved. The germline V and J ends were trimmed by 8 bases and 0 bases, with 16 bases remaining between them. The germline gives CDR1 LNHDA, CDR2 SQIVND (reference sequence). The CDR3 contains 15 residues. In nucleotides, the CDR3 is TGTGCCAGTTTTCCCTCGTCAGAAGCTAACTATGGCTACACCTTC. Amino acid sequence: CASFPSSEANYGYTF.

The chain uses TRBV19 and TRBJ2-3; D remains unclear. Between the trimmed V and J ends, which lost 5 bases and 2 bases, there was a span of 8 bases. This CDR3 is built from 13 residues. The germline V gene has CDR1 LNHDA and CDR2 SQIVND (reference sequence). Here the CDR3 reads CASSEQFTDTQYF. The CDR3 DNA sequence: TGTGCCAGTAGTGAACAGTTCACAGATACGCAGTATTTT. Supplemented by reference TRBV19 and TRBJ2-3, the full variable domain reads DGGITQSPKYLFRKEGQNVTLSCEQNLNHDAMYWYRQDPGQGLRLIYYSQIVNDFQKGDIAEGYSVSREKKESFPLTVTSAQKNPTAFYLCASSEQFTDTQYFGPGTRLTVL.

This rearrangement joins TRBV25-1 to TRBJ2-5; D uncertain. This CDR3 has 13 amino acids. Trimming cost V 4 bases and J 2 bases, with 8 bases left between them. Germline V gene data show CDR1 as MGHDK and CDR2 as SYGVNS. The CDR3 loop is CASSVRLQETQYF. The DNA for the CDR3 is TGTGCCAGCAGTGTTCGGTTACAAGAGACCCAGTACTTC.

CDR3 in DNA: TGCGCCAGCAGGCCCTCGCAGGGTAGACGTGGCTACACCTTC. The encoded protein is CASRPSQGRRGYTF. This rearrangement joins TRBV5-1 to TRBJ1-2; D might be TRBD1 (5 bases). The CDR3 contains 14 residues. Germline V lookup: CDR1 SGHRS, CDR2 YFSETQ. The germline V and J ends were trimmed by 5 bases and 7 bases, with 18 bases remaining between them.

The chain recombines TRBV5-4 with TRBJ2-7; D possibly corresponds to TRBD2 (6 bases). This CDR3 region has 15 residues. With 2 bases removed from V and 2 bases from J, the gap between germline ends came to 14 bases. The V gene's germline CDR1 is SGHNT and CDR2 YYREEE (reference sequence). This chain's CDR3 is CASSFSGEWAYEQYF. CDR3 nucleotide sequence: TGTGCCAGCAGCTTCTCGGGGGAGTGGGCCTACGAGCAGTACTTC.

V is TRBV5-1 and J is TRBJ2-3, with TRBD2 identical over 12 bases. V dropped 2 bases and J dropped 6; count of bases not matched to a gene: 4. Germline assignment: CDR1 SGHRS and CDR2 YFSETQ. The CDR3 is made up of 15 amino acids. The CDR3 region is CASSFGLAGPDTQYF. CDR3 bases: TGCGCCAGCAGCTTCGGACTAGCGGGGCCGGATACGCAGTATTTT.

V gene TRBV7-6 combines with J gene TRBJ1-3, with D perhaps TRBD1 (5 bases). The CDR3 loop spans 15 amino acids. V was trimmed by 5 bases and J by 0 bases, leaving 11 bases between them. CDR1 and CDR2 from the germline V gene are SGHVS and FNYEAQ. Here the CDR3 reads CASSPQARSGNTIYF. The CDR3 nucleotides read TGTGCCAGCAGCCCACAGGCCCGCTCTGGAAACACCATATATTTT.